What follows describes a single T cell receptor beta chain. There is no known antigen for this receptor. Within one base of it there is no much larger clone, and no base qualities were kept. Explained via the paper, the time point label denotes: cells obtained before transplantation from donor or recipient. CD3+CD4+ and CD3+CD8+ populations were FACS-sorted from unstimulated pre-transplant donor and recipient cells taken from spleen or lymph nodes. The source of the sample is a study of graft-versus-host responses after intestinal transplantation (dated by TCRdb to the early 2020s). Broadly, across the study: Multivisceral, liver-intestinal, or isolated intestinal transplants were received by the recipients. Every recipient was given anti-thymocyte globulin induction, followed by approximately three years of maintenance tacrolimus and steroids. Bulk TCR-beta CDR3 sequencing was used to track graft-versus-host and host-versus-graft alloreactive T cell clones in the graft, circulation and bone marrow after intestinal transplantation. To identify alloreactive clones, pre-transplant mixed lymphocyte reaction products were sequenced and then compared with unstimulated pre-transplant donor and recipient T cells. A cohort of more than 20 intestinal transplant recipients, including one retransplant, was enrolled, and a few patients lacking pretransplant specimens were excluded. A peak of at least 4% donor T cells among recipient peripheral blood mononuclear cells was the definition used for donor T cell macrochimerism. Rather than going through the commercial service, samples from a few later patients were sequenced in-house on an Illumina MiSeq and processed with MiXCR.

Libraries were constructed by the immunoSEQ multiplex PCR assay. For most patients, genomic DNA was isolated with the Qiagen DNeasy Blood and Tissue Kit and sent frozen to Adaptive Biotechnologies for TCR sequencing. For most patients, high-throughput TCR-beta CDR3 sequencing of genomic DNA was performed by Adaptive Biotechnologies. As for how the authors treated the data: TCR sequencing data were retrieved from Adaptive's ImmunoSEQ software for roughly 17 patients, whereas three other patients were processed with MiXCR and VDJtools. CD4 versus CD8 sorting errors were corrected by removing sequences found in both subsets at a frequency ratio below 5:1. Because the origin of CDR3 nucleotide sequences shared between donor and recipient could not be assigned, those sequences were removed. To count as alloreactive, a clone needed at least 2-fold expansion over unstimulated cells and a minimum CFSE-low frequency of 0.002% (template counts) or 0.001% (read counts). Clones detected in sequenced pre-transplant spleen, lymph node, or MLR CFSE-low populations of the donor or recipient were defined as mappable. The cumulative frequency of alloreactive clones was calculated as a percentage of all sequences, weighted by copy number. Imported from immuneACCESS, the table was reduced by TCRdb to in-frame sequences with V and J called. These copies leave out some clones; in studies compared against another copy, an unresolved V gene accounts for under half, and the cause of the remainder is not known. Clone size and the V and J calls come from that table; the DNA yielded D and trimming. In all, the sample holds 75,000 to 100,000 clones, and 83% of those were seen once. Of the sample, about 18% is held by the ten largest clones.

The investigation overall reported the following: Early after transplant, peak levels of circulating GvH clones were associated with declines in HvG clones. Patients with donor T cell macrochimerism had high GvH to HvG T cell clonal ratios in their allografts. The conclusions were limited by the relatively low number and heterogeneity of the intestinal transplant patients. GvH clones were detected in recipient bone marrow, and some appeared earlier in ileal mucosa or blood, consistent with an intestinal mucosal origin.

The receptor's source is a human donor who received an intestinal transplant. The specimen was unstimulated CD8+ T cells sorted from spleen or lymph node cells, collected before intestinal transplant.

The nucleotide sequence reads as follows: TGTGCCAGCAGCCAAGAGCAGTCAGGGGGAGAGACCCAGTACTTC. This codes for CASSQEQSGGETQYF. The rearrangement combines TRBV4-2 with TRBJ2-5, and 7 junctional nucleotides match TRBD1. V is cut back by 0 bases and J by 4 bases, with 5 bases in the junction unmatched. Measured from the cysteine to the phenylalanine, the CDR3 is 15 residues long. Just CDR3 DNA is preserved here, 45 bases in frame from base 1. CDR1 and CDR2, looked up from the germline V gene, are LGHNA and YNFKEQ.